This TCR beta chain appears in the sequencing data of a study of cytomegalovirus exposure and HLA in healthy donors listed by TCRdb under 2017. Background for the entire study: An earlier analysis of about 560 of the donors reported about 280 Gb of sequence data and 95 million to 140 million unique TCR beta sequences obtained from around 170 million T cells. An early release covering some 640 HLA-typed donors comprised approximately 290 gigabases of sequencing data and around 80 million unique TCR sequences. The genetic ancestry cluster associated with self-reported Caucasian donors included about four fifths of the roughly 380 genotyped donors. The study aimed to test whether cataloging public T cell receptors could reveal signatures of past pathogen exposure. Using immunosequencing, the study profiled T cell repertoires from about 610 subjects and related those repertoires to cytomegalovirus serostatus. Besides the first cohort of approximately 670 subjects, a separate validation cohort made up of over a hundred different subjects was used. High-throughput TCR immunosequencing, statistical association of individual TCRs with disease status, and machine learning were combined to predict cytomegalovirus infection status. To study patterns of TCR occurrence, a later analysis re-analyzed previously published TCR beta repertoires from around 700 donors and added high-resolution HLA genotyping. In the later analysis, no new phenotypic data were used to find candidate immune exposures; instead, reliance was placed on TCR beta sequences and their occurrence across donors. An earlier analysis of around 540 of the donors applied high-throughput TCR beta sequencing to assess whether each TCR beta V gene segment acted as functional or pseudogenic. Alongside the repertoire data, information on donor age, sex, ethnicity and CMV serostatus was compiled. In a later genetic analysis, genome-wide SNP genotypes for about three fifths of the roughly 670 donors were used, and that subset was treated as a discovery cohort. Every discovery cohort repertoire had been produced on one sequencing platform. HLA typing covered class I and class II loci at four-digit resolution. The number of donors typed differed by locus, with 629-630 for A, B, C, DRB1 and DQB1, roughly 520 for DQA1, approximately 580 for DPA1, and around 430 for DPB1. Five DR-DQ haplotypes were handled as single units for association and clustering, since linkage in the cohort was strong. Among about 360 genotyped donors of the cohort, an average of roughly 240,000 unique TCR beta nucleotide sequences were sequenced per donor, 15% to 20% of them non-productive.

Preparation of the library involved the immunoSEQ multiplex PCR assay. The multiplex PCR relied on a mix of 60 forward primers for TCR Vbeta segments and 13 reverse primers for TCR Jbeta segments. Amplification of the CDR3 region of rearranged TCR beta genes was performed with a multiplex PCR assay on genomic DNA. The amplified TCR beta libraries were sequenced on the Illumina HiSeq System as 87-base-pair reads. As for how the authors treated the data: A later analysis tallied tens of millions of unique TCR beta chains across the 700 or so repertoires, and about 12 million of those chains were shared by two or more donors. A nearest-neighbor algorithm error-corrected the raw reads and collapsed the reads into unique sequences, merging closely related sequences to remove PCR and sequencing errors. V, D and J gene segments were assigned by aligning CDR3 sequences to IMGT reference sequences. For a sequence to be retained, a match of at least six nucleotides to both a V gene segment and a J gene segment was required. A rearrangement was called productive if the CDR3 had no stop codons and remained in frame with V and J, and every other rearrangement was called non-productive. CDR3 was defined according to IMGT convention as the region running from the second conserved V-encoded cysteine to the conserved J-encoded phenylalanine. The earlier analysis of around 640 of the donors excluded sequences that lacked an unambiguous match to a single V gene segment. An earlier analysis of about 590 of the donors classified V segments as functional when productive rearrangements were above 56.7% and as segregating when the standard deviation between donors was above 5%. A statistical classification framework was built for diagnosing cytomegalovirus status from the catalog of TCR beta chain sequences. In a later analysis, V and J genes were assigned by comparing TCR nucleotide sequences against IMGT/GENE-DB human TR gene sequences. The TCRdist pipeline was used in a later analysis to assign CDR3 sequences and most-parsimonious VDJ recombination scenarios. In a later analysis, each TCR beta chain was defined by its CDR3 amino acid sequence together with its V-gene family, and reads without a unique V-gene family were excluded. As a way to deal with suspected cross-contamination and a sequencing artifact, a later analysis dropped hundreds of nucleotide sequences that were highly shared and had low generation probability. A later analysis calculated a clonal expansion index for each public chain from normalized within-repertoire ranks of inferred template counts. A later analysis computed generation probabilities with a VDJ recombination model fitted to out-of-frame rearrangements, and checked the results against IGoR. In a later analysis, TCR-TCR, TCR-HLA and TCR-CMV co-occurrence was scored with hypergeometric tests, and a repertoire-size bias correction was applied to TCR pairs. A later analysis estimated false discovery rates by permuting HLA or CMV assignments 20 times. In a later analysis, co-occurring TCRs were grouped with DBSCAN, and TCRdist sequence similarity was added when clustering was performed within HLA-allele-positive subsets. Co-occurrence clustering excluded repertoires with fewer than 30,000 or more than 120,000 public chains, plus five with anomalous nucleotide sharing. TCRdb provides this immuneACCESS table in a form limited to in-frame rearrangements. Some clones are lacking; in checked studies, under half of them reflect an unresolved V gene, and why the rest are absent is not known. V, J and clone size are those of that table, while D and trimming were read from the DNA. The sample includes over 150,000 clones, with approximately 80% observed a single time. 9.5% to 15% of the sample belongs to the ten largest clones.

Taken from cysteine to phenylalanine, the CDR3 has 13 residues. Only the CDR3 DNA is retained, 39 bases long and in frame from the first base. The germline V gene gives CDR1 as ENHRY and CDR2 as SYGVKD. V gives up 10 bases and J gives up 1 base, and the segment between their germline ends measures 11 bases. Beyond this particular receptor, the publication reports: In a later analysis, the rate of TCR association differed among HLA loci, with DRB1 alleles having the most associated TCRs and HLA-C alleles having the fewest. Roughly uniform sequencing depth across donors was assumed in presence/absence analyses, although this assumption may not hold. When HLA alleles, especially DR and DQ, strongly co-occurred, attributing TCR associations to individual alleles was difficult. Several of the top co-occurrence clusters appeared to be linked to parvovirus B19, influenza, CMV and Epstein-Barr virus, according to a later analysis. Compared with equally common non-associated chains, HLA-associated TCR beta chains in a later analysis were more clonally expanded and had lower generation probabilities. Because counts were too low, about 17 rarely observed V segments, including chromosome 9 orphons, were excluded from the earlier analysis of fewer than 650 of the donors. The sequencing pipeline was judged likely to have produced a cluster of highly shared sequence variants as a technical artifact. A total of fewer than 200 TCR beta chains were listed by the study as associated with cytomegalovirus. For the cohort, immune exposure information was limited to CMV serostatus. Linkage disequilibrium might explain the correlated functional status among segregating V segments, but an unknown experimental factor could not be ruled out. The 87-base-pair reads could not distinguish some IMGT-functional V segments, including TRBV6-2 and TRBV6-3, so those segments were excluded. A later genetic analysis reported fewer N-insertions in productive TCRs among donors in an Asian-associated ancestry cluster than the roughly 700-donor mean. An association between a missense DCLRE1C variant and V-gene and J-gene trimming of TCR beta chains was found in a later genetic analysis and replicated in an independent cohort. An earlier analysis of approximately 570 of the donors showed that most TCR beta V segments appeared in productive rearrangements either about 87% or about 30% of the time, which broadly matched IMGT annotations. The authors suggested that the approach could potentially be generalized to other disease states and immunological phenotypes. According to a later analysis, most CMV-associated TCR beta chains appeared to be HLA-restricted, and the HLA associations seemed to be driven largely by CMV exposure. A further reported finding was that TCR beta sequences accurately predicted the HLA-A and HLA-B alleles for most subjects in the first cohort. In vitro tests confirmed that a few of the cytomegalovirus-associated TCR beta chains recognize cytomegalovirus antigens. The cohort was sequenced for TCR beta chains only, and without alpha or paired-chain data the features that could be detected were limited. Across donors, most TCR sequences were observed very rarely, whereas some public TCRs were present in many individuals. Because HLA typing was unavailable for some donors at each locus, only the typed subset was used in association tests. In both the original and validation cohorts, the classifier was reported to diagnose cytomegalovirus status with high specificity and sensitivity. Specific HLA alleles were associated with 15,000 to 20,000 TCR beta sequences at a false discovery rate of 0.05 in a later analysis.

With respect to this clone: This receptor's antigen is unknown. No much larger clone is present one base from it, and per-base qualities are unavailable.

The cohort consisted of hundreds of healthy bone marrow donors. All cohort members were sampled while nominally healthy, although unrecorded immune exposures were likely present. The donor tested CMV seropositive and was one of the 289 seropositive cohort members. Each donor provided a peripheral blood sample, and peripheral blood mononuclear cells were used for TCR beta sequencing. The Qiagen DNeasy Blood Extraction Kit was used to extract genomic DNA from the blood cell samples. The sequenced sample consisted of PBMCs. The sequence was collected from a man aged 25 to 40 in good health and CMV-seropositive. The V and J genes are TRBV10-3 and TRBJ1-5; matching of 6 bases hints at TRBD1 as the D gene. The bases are TGTGCCAGCACCGACAGGAGCAATCAGCCCCAGCATTTT. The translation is CASTDRSNQPQHF.